These 24 T cell receptor beta chains share one sample of origin, sequenced in a study of T cell clonotyping in hematopoietic cell transplantation. Here immunoSEQ multiplex PCR was the method, and the copy in TCRdb shows in-frame clones only, minus some. The sample consists of 9,000 or so clones, roughly 85% of them appearing once. Specimen: PBMCs, collected 180 days after allogeneic stem cell transplant. These receptors were obtained from a female patient younger than 45 who had an allogeneic stem cell transplant, so the T cells may come from the graft donor. Some clones in this sample may be carry-over from other donors' samples.

J is TRBJ1-2 and V is TRBV27, with D maybe TRBD1 (5 bases). V lost 6 bases and J 4 bases, leaving 18 bases between the germline ends. CDR3 size: 15 residues. Looked up from germline, CDR1 is MNHEY and CDR2 is SMNVEV (reference sequence). DNA for the CDR3: TGTGCCAGCAGGCAGAAGCGGGACGCCTTCTATGGCTACACCTTC. Its translation: CASRQKRDAFYGYTF.

As for this clone: Mismatch with germline at one junction end may stem from a read error. CDR3 sequence: CGSEADSYNEQFF. The DNA for the CDR3 is TGCGGCTCGGAGGCGGACTCCTACAATGAGCAGTTCTTC. The V call is TRBV30, the J call TRBJ2-1; tentative D call: TRBD2 (5 bases). CDR3 length: 13 residues. CDR1 is GTSNPN and CDR2 is SVGIG in the germline V gene (reference sequence).

The rearrangement joins TRBV9 to TRBJ1-2, with 8 bases matching TRBD1. Germline CDR1 is SGDLS and CDR2 is YYNGEE. Trimming removed 4 bases from V and 8 bases from J; junction bases left unmatched: 7. CDR3 length: 13 residues. CDR3 protein: CASSPTGGSGYTF. The CDR3 DNA sequence: TGTGCCAGCAGCCCTACAGGGGGGAGCGGCTACACCTTC.

The chain uses TRBV7-9 and TRBJ1-1; D might be TRBD1 (5 bases). The V and J ends lost 2 bases and 6 bases respectively, with 7 bases between them. Germline CDR1 is SEHNR and CDR2 is FQNEAQ (reference sequence). The CDR3 has 12 residues. The CDR3 is CASSLRGPEAFF. The CDR3 DNA reads as TGTGCCAGCAGCTTAAGGGGCCCTGAAGCTTTCTTT.

This chain links TRBV11-3 with TRBJ1-4; D call uncertain. Looked up from germline, CDR1 is SGHNT and CDR2 is YENEEA. V lost 6 bases to trimming and J lost 10 bases, with 18 bases between them. The CDR3 is 14 residues long. This CDR3 reads CASSSLRNGVKLFF. CDR3 sequence (DNA): TGTGCCAGCAGTTCCCTCAGGAATGGGGTAAAACTGTTTTTT. Full variable domain (rest looked up from reference TRBV11-3 and TRBJ1-4): EAGVVQSPRYKIIEKKQPVAFWCNPISGHNTLYWYLQNLGQGPELLIRYENEEAVDDSQLPKDRFSAERLKGVDSTLKIQPAELGDSAVYLCASSSLRNGVKLFFGSGTQLSVL.

This chain joins TRBV5-8 and TRBJ1-3, with D uncertain. V lost 4 bases to trimming and J lost 4 bases, with 15 bases between them. The CDR3 is 15 amino acids. CDR1 SGHTS and CDR2 YDEGEE come from the germline V gene. CDR3 DNA: TGTGCCAGCAGCAGGGCTTGGGGTACGGGAAACACCATATATTTT. Protein product: CASSRAWGTGNTIYF.

The J gene is TRBJ2-5, the V gene TRBV29-1; TRBD2 is a possible D gene (7 bases). The V and J ends lost 0 bases and 2 bases respectively, with 16 bases between them. Germline V gene lookup returns CDR1 SQVTM and CDR2 ANQGSEA. This CDR3 comprises 16 residues. The CDR3 sequence: CSVEDLSGGLQETQYF. The DNA for the CDR3 is TGCAGCGTTGAAGATTTGTCCGGGGGGCTTCAAGAGACCCAGTACTTC.

This clone was seen only a few times. The rearrangement joins TRBV7-3 to TRBJ2-5; D is unclear. Germline lookup yields CDR1 SGHTA and CDR2 FQGTGA. The ends were cut back, 5 bases at V and 3 bases at J, with 16 bases in the middle. This CDR3 comprises 15 residues. The CDR3 bases are TGTGCCAGCAGCCCCGAGTTGTCGATGGAAGAGACCCAGTACTTC. Translating gives CASSPELSMEETQYF.

The chain recombines TRBV7-2 with TRBJ2-3, with TRBD2 as a possible D gene (6 bases). The CDR3 loop spans 16 amino acids. Germline CDR1 and CDR2: SGHTA and FQGNSA. Trimming removed 2 bases from V and 1 base from J, with 13 bases in between. CDR3 amino acids: CASSLRPPGGTDTQYF. CDR3 in DNA: TGTGCCAGCAGCTTACGTCCTCCGGGGGGCACAGATACGCAGTATTTT.

The chain joins TRBV30 to TRBJ2-5, with D tentatively TRBD2 (5 bases). This CDR3 is built from 15 residues. In germline, CDR1 is GTSNPN, CDR2 SVGIG (reference sequence). V dropped 4 bases and J dropped 3 bases, with 18 bases sitting between them. The CDR3 here is CAWTIGIGVEETQYF. The CDR3 DNA reads TGTGCCTGGACCATAGGTATCGGGGTAGAAGAGACCCAGTACTTC. Supplemented by reference TRBV30 and TRBJ2-5, the full variable domain reads SQTIHQWPATLVQPVGSPLSLECTVEGTSNPNLYWYRQAAGRGLQLLFYSVGIGQISSEVPQNLSASRPQDRQFILSSKKLLLSDSGFYLCAWTIGIGVEETQYFGPGTRLLVL.

Only one count was recorded for this clone. The chain carries TRBV4-3 and TRBJ2-1; possible D gene TRBD1, 5 bases. The V gene lost 0 bases and the J gene lost 8 bases, with 23 bases spanning the gap. Germline CDR1 LGHNA, CDR2 YSLEER. The CDR3 is made up of 18 amino acids. The CDR3 sequence is CASSQDHQGMDFIDEQFF. Here the CDR3 DNA reads TGCGCCAGCAGCCAAGATCACCAGGGTATGGATTTTATTGATGAGCAGTTCTTC.

The chain joins TRBV19 to TRBJ1-2; D remains ambiguous. In germline, CDR1 is LNHDA, CDR2 SQIVND (reference sequence). The CDR3 contains 11 residues. Trimming left V 4 bases short and J 8 bases short, with 8 bases between. For the CDR3, the DNA is TGTGCCAGTAGTAATCTAAGGGGCTACACCTTC. Its protein product is CASSNLRGYTF.

The V gene is TRBV11-2, the J gene TRBJ1-2; D gene uncertain. The V and J ends lost 3 bases and 2 bases respectively, with 1 base between them. CDR1 and CDR2 from the germline V gene are SGHAT and FQNNGV. This CDR3 is 11 amino acids long. Here the CDR3 reads CASSLNYGYTF. DNA for the CDR3: TGTGCCAGCAGCTTGAACTATGGCTACACCTTC. Full variable domain (missing parts from reference TRBV11-2 and TRBJ1-2): EAGVAQSPRYKIIEKRQSVAFWCNPISGHATLYWYQQILGQGPKLLIQFQNNGVVDDSQLPKDRFSAERLKGVDSTLKIQPAKLEDSAVYLCASSLNYGYTFGSGTRLTVV.

The gene calls are TRBV28 and TRBJ2-3; tentative D call: TRBD2 (7 bases). Germline V gives CDR1 MDHEN, CDR2 SYDVKM. The V gene lost 3 bases and the J gene lost 5 bases, with 12 bases spanning the gap. The CDR3 length is 14 residues. CDR3 coding DNA: TGTGCCAGCAGTTTGGGGGGGCCTCTAGATACGCAGTATTTT. This codes for CASSLGGPLDTQYF.

The V call is TRBV30, the J call TRBJ1-1, with TRBD1 as a possible D gene (6 bases). The V and J ends lost 3 bases and 3 bases respectively, with 14 bases between them. Per the germline V gene, CDR1 is GTSNPN and CDR2 is SVGIG (reference sequence). The CDR3 is 14 residues long. The CDR3 bases are TGTGCCTGGAGCACTCCGGGGGCCTACACTGAAGCTTTCTTT. It yields the protein CAWSTPGAYTEAFF.

The chain recombines TRBV6-6 with TRBJ2-7, with D unresolved. V was clipped by 6 bases and J by 1 base, with 10 bases between them. This CDR3 has 13 amino acids. Looked up from germline, CDR1 is MNHNY and CDR2 is SVGAGI (reference sequence). The CDR3 is CASRERDSYEQYF. Here the CDR3 DNA reads TGTGCCAGCAGGGAGAGAGATTCCTACGAGCAGTACTTC.

This clone was counted between two and nine times. J is TRBJ2-2 and V is TRBV9, with unresolved D. Germline V lookup: CDR1 SGDLS, CDR2 YYNGEE. Trimming stripped 3 bases from V and 2 bases from J, with 8 bases between. The CDR3 is 14 residues long. CDR3 sequence: CASSAATNTGELFF. The CDR3 region has the DNA TGTGCCAGCAGCGCGGCAACTAACACCGGGGAGCTGTTTTTT. Full variable domain (rest looked up from reference TRBV9 and TRBJ2-2): DSGVTQTPKHLITATGQRVTLRCSPRSGDLSVYWYQQSLDQGLQFLIQYYNGEERAKGNILERFSAQQFPDLHSELNLSSLELGDSALYFCASSAATNTGELFFGEGSRLTVL.

The chain combines TRBV9 with TRBJ1-1, with TRBD1 as a possible D gene (6 bases). CDR3 length: 14 amino acids. V gave up 7 bases and J gave up 1 base, with 14 bases separating them. Germline V CDR1 and CDR2: SGDLS, YYNGEE. For the CDR3, the DNA is TGTGCCAGCGGGGGGGGCCGGACGAACACTGAAGCTTTCTTT. It yields the protein CASGGGRTNTEAFF.

The chain links TRBV12-2 to TRBJ2-5; the table gives TRBD2 as D, unverified against the DNA. TRBV12-2 is noted as a pseudogene. The CDR3 consists of 16 residues. CDR3 in amino acids: CASPQGQRGARETQYF. The CDR3 DNA sequence: TGTGCAAGTCCCCAGGGGCAGCGGGGGGCCCGGGAGACCCAGTACTTC.

The chain joins TRBV7-3 to TRBJ2-2; unclear D gene. The length of the CDR3 is 13 residues. Deletions cut 3 bases from V and 4 bases from J, with 6 bases between. Germline CDR1 is SGHTA and CDR2 is FQGTGA. In DNA, the CDR3 is TGTGCCAGCAGCTTGACACTCACCGGGGAGCTGTTTTTT. Translating it yields CASSLTLTGELFF.

This chain connects TRBV30 to TRBJ1-1, with D hard to call. Germline values: CDR1 GTSNPN, CDR2 SVGIG (reference sequence). The V end lost 5 bases, the J end lost 1 base, and 2 bases lay between the germline ends. This CDR3 contains 10 residues. CDR3 residues: CAWGNTEAFF. Written as DNA, the CDR3 is TGTGCCTGGGGGAACACTGAAGCTTTCTTT.

V gene TRBV6-5 combines with J gene TRBJ2-1; no reliable D call. CDR3 size: 12 residues. V was pared by 2 bases and J by 10 bases, with 9 bases between. Per germline, CDR1 MNHEY and CDR2 SVGAGI. CDR3 nucleotides: TGTGCCAGCAGTTACGTGGGTGTCGAGCAGTTCTTC. Its protein product is CASSYVGVEQFF.

The V call is TRBV6-5, the J call TRBJ1-2, with TRBD1 matching over 7 bases. The CDR3 is 14 amino acids. Germline V gene data show CDR1 as MNHEY and CDR2 as SVGAGI. After removal of 7 bases from V and 4 bases from J, the junction contained 9 bases not matched to a gene. CDR3 in DNA: TGTGCCAGCAAGAAGCCGGGACAGCCCTATGGCTACACCTTC. Its protein product is CASKKPGQPYGYTF.

The J gene is TRBJ1-6, the V gene TRBV30; D perhaps matches TRBD1 (6 bases). Germline loops: CDR1 GTSNPN, CDR2 SVGIG (reference sequence). This CDR3 is built from 13 residues. With 5 bases removed from V and 5 bases from J, the gap between germline ends came to 10 bases. CDR3 in amino acids: CAWGQGHNSPLHF. In DNA form, the CDR3 reads TGTGCCTGGGGCCAGGGGCATAATTCACCCCTCCACTTT.